The clone carrying this TCR beta chain was detected many times. Antigen specificity is unknown. The germline gives CDR1 MGHDK, CDR2 SYGVNS. V lost 3 bases to trimming and J lost 6 bases, with 9 bases between them. CDR3 size: 12 residues. From 300 to 400 ng of RNA, a library with molecular barcoded alpha/delta and beta/gamma adaptors was made. TCRdb called the reads again in MiXCR, with one record for every CDR3 protein. The sample includes 75,000 to 95,000 distinct CDR3 sequences, approximately 13% of them seen just once. This sample stems from a study of read filtering for tumor transcriptome and immune sequencing. Study-level information: Among patients, 17 to 20 were male and around 13 female, aged about 45 to 90 (mean about 66). RNA-seq yielded only roughly 75 to 1,300 TCR reads, IR-seq about 4 to 10.27 million.

Study-wide points: IR-seq and RNA-seq agreed better without single-read clonotypes.

Sequencing input: a population of CD138-negative cells sorted from bone marrow. This receptor was taken from a donor aged 40 or older with multiple myeloma. The chain is built from TRBV25-1 and TRBJ2-7, with D unresolved. CDR3 in amino acids: CASSDRMAEQYF. Here the CDR3 DNA reads TGTGCCAGCAGTGATCGGATGGCCGAGCAGTACTTC.